This T cell receptor beta chain was recovered during a study of T-cell memory formation after mild COVID-19 (dated by TCRdb to 2020 to 2022). Describing the broader study: Most TCR sequence clusters were specific to one of the two donors. T-cell clones expanding and contracting after mild COVID-19 in two donors were tracked by longitudinal TCRalpha and TCRbeta repertoire sequencing. Two young, previously healthy adult volunteers, one female and one male, were included in the cohort.

Study-wide findings and limitations: Balanced CD4/CD8 phenotypes were observed for clones contracting from day 15 to 85, whereas a bias towards CD4+ was observed for a second wave of clones expanding from day 15 to 37. Contracting CD4+ clones were found mainly in CM and EM memory subsets, while CD8+ clones were enriched in EMRA. Some responding clones were found in pre-infection memory, which suggests that pre-existing cross-reactive memory T cells took part in the SARS-CoV-2 response. Only a couple of mild cases were covered by the study, and larger cohorts that include severe cases with pre-infection samples were considered necessary. SARS-CoV-2 specificity was not confirmed for the second-wave clones peaking on day 37.

Ficoll-Paque density gradient centrifugation was the method used to isolate PBMCs. In the case of this clonotype: It has no known antigen specificity. Base qualities are missing; no much larger clone stands one base away.

Sequencing was performed on an Illumina NovaSeq 6000. TCRalpha and TCRbeta cDNA libraries were built by 5'RACE with constant-segment primers, adding sample barcodes and unique molecular identifiers. Trizol reagent was used to extract RNA from every sample. Libraries were amplified in two PCR steps, with a second sample barcode and Illumina TruSeq adapters added in the second step. Sequencing of libraries was performed on an Illumina NovaSeq with 2 x 150 bp paired-end reads. The authors' pipeline ran thus. Reads were demultiplexed and collapsed into UMI-guided consensus sequences with migec v1.2.7. With mixcr v2.1.11, UMI consensuses were aligned to TRA and TRB V and J templates and assembled into clonotypes. Clonotypes were classified as expanded or contracted when called significant by both edgeR and NoisET, with noise models trained on biological replicates. For edgeR calls, a false discovery rate-adjusted p below 0.01 and a log2 fold-change threshold of 1 were applied. As an exploratory analysis of dynamics, max-normalized trajectories of the 1000 most abundant clonotypes were examined with PCA combined with hierarchical clustering. Separately sequenced CD4+ and CD8+ repertoires were used to assign a CD4 or CD8 phenotype to each responding clone. The public sequencing data were trimmed at Q25 with fastp and processed into clonotypes with MiXCR by TCRdb, which kept only in-frame beta chains. CDR3 protein sequences are deduplicated, and each keeps its most common genes and DNA. These V and J calls originate from TCRdb's pipeline instead of the authors' own analysis. Recorded for this sample are about 390,000 distinct CDR3 sequences; approximately 15% of them occurred a single time. The ten largest clones take up about 22% of the sample.

At the junction V is shortened by 6 bases and J by 2 bases; bases outside the gene matches: 13. The CDR3 sequence holds 17 residues, the cysteine and phenylalanine included. CDR3 DNA is the only sequence kept; it has 51 bases, read in frame from the first base. Reading the germline V gene gives CDR1 SQVTM and CDR2 ANQGSEA. The specimen sequenced was PBMCs or a T cell subset sorted from them (not recorded which). This clonotype was obtained from a man between 18 and 35 years old who had mild COVID-19 (a few samples of this study predate the infection). The sample titles of this study are shuffled in the database, so cell type and time point are left out; the donor was told from shared clones. The chain couples TRBV29-1 to TRBJ2-6; 7 bases in the junction line up with TRBD1. Here the CDR3 is given as CSVAGAGGFAGANVLTF. The DNA sequence follows: TGCAGCGTGGCCGGGGCAGGGGGATTTGCTGGGGCCAACGTCCTGACTTTC.